The rows below give T cell receptor beta chains drawn from one sample of a study of shared clonotypes between healthy human individuals. Measured with immunoSEQ multiplex PCR; TCRdb has only the in-frame clones, and not every one. The data hold millions of clones, with approximately 94% observed a single time. Sequences were obtained from naive CD8+ T cells sorted from blood. The receptors were gathered from a man in his late teens or twenties in good health. The CDR3 runs from the conserved cysteine through the conserved F or W. The D gene is left open where the match is weak. Clone size, where shown, is once, few, many, or a class for clones that have expanded.

j_call | v_call | clone_size | d_call | cdr3_aa | cdr3_nt
TRBJ1-5 | TRBV5-6 | NA | NA | CASSSGAGQPQHF | TGTGCCAGCAGCTCCGGGGCCGGTCAGCCCCAGCATTTT
TRBJ2-7 | TRBV7-9 | once | TRBD2 | CASSHPLAGTYEQYF | TGTGCCAGCAGCCATCCTCTAGCGGGGACCTACGAGCAGTACTTC
TRBJ1-1 | TRBV9 | NA | NA | CASGAGGGAEAFF | TGTGCCAGTGGGGCGGGAGGGGGTGCTGAAGCTTTCTTT
TRBJ2-2 | TRBV5-6 | few | TRBD2 | CASSLGLAGNTGELFF | TGTGCCAGCAGCTTGGGACTAGCGGGGAACACCGGGGAGCTGTTTTTT
TRBJ1-4 | TRBV2 | NA | NA | CASSVEEKLFF | TGTGCCAGCAGTGTGGAGGAAAAACTGTTTTTT
TRBJ2-7 | TRBV5-4 | NA | TRBD1 | CASSRDSPYEQYF | TGTGCCAGCAGCCGGGACAGCCCCTACGAGCAGTACTTC
TRBJ2-2 | TRBV23-1 | NA | TRBD2 | CASRGGTGELFF | TGCGCCAGCAGGGGAGGGACCGGGGAGCTGTTTTTT
TRBJ2-7 | TRBV4-3 | once | TRBD2 | CASSLGALGEGPDEQYF | TGCGCCAGCAGCCTAGGAGCCTTGGGGGAGGGCCCCGACGAGCAGTACTTC
TRBJ2-2 | TRBV19 | NA | NA | CASSAPGELFF | TGTGCCAGTAGTGCACCTGGGGAGCTGTTTTTT
TRBJ1-3 | TRBV9 | NA | TRBD1 | CASSGTGVPGNTIYF | TGTGCCAGCAGCGGGACAGGAGTCCCTGGAAACACCATATATTTT
TRBJ1-2 | TRBV6-5 | NA | NA | CASSSDGNYGYTF | TGTGCCAGCAGCTCGGACGGGAACTATGGCTACACCTTC
TRBJ2-7 | TRBV7-6 | NA | NA | CASSLAPGATYEQYF | TGTGCCAGCAGCTTAGCCCCGGGGGCCACCTACGAGCAGTACTTC
TRBJ2-1 | TRBV10-2 | NA | TRBD2 | CASRVAGASNEQFF | TGCGCCAGCAGGGTAGCGGGAGCCAGCAATGAGCAGTTCTTC
TRBJ1-2 | TRBV6-1 | NA | NA | CASSDVRGGGYTF | TGTGCCAGCAGTGACGTCAGGGGCGGCGGCTACACCTTC
TRBJ1-5 | TRBV27 | NA | NA | CASSSGEGPNQPQHF | TGTGCCAGCAGTTCAGGGGAGGGGCCGAATCAGCCCCAGCATTTT
TRBJ2-1 | TRBV6-5 | NA | NA | CASSYIRPAYNEQFF | TGTGCCAGCAGTTACATCAGGCCGGCCTACAATGAGCAGTTCTTC
TRBJ1-1 | TRBV7-2 | NA | NA | CASSLDSGNTEAFF | TGTGCCAGCAGCTTAGATTCAGGGAACACTGAAGCTTTCTTT
TRBJ1-2 | TRBV5-1 | NA | NA | CASSDPATSTYGYTF | TGCGCCAGCAGCGACCCCGCGACGTCAACCTATGGCTACACCTTC
TRBJ2-7 | TRBV4-1 | NA | TRBD2 | CASSQDHGGAFLRYF | TGCGCCAGCAGCCAAGATCACGGGGGGGCATTTCTGCGGTACTTC
TRBJ1-5 | TRBV7-9 | once | TRBD1 | CASSKDRERNQPQHF | TGTGCCAGCAGCAAGGACAGGGAACGCAATCAGCCCCAGCATTTT
TRBJ2-6 | TRBV30 | NA | NA | CAWSGGSGANVLTF | TGTGCCTGGAGTGGTGGCAGTGGGGCCAACGTCCTGACTTTC
TRBJ2-7 | TRBV4-3 | once | NA | CASSQGLRLHQYEQYF | TGCGCCAGCAGCCAAGGGCTTCGACTGCACCAATACGAGCAGTACTTC
TRBJ1-1 | TRBV27 | NA | NA | CASSPVGDPRRPEAFF | TGTGCCAGCAGCCCGGTGGGGGACCCCAGGAGACCTGAAGCTTTCTTT
TRBJ2-1 | TRBV6-5 | NA | NA | CASSYFGGLSYNEQFF | TGTGCCAGCAGTTATTTCGGCGGACTATCCTACAATGAGCAGTTCTTC
TRBJ1-1 | TRBV29-1 | NA | NA | CSVESTGMNTEAFF | TGCAGCGTTGAATCTACAGGTATGAACACTGAAGCTTTCTTT
TRBJ1-1 | TRBV5-6 | NA | NA | CASSIQGNTEAFF | TGTGCCAGCAGCATTCAGGGGAACACTGAAGCTTTCTTT
TRBJ2-1 | TRBV11-2 | NA | NA | CASSPLARGPVFF | TGTGCCAGCAGCCCCCTAGCCCGGGGTCCGGTATTCTTC
TRBJ2-2 | TRBV13 | NA | NA | CASSPGLTNTGELFF | TGTGCCAGCAGCCCAGGACTTACAAACACCGGGGAGCTGTTTTTT
TRBJ2-1 | TRBV5-6 | NA | NA | CASSLRWDSSIHEQFF | TGTGCCAGCAGCTTGAGGTGGGACTCCTCCATACATGAGCAGTTCTTC
TRBJ2-7 | TRBV11-2 | NA | NA | CASSLDAVTYEQYF | TGTGCCAGCAGCTTAGATGCGGTCACCTACGAGCAGTACTTC
TRBJ2-5 | TRBV4-1 | NA | NA | CASSQEGVSGETQYF | TGCGCCAGCAGCCAAGAAGGGGTCAGCGGGGAGACCCAGTACTTC
TRBJ1-2 | TRBV10-3 | NA | NA | CAISESITNLRDYGYTF | TGTGCCATCAGTGAGTCAATAACCAATTTAAGGGACTATGGCTACACCTTC
TRBJ1-4 | TRBV5-8 | once | NA | CASSFPAPERPGTNEKLFF | TGTGCCAGCAGCTTCCCCGCCCCGGAACGGCCCGGTACTAATGAAAAACTGTTTTTT
TRBJ2-5 | TRBV29-1 | NA | NA | CSVEVTSFLETQYF | TGCAGCGTTGAAGTCACTAGCTTCTTGGAGACCCAGTACTTC
TRBJ2-1 | TRBV2 | NA | NA | CASSESGQSSYNEQFF | TGTGCCAGCAGTGAGAGCGGGCAGAGCTCCTACAATGAGCAGTTCTTC
TRBJ2-1 | TRBV10-1 | NA | NA | CASSESTPSWVGNEQFF | TGCGCCAGCAGTGAGTCGACCCCCTCCTGGGTGGGAAATGAGCAGTTCTTC
TRBJ1-2 | TRBV5-1 | NA | TRBD1 | CASRPAQDRAYGYTF | TGCGCCAGCAGGCCGGCGCAGGACAGGGCCTATGGCTACACCTTC
TRBJ2-7 | TRBV5-6 | NA | NA | CASSLTLGQYPYEQYF | TGTGCCAGCAGCTTGACTCTCGGGCAGTATCCCTACGAGCAGTACTTC
TRBJ2-5 | TRBV27 | NA | NA | CASTSFRGAGETQYF | TGTGCCAGCACCTCCTTTCGGGGGGCCGGGGAGACCCAGTACTTC
TRBJ1-3 | TRBV11-2 | NA | NA | CASGHDNPAVDF | TGTGCCAGCGGGCACGACAATCCGGCTGTGGATTTT
TRBJ1-2 | TRBV4-3 | NA | NA | CASSQEISGGYGYTF | TGCGCCAGCAGCCAAGAGATATCGGGGGGGTATGGCTACACCTTC
TRBJ2-3 | TRBV5-1 | NA | TRBD1 | CASSFMGQGGPDTQYF | TGCGCCAGCAGCTTTATGGGACAGGGAGGTCCAGATACGCAGTATTTT
TRBJ2-3 | TRBV2 | once | NA | CASSEGDAPGWGTQYF | TGTGCCAGCAGTGAAGGAGATGCGCCAGGATGGGGTACGCAGTATTTT
TRBJ2-7 | TRBV6-5 | NA | TRBD1 | CASSYGQGAHEQYF | TGTGCCAGCAGTTACGGACAGGGGGCTCACGAGCAGTACTTC
TRBJ2-3 | TRBV13 | NA | TRBD2 | CASSFTPSGSTDTQYF | TGTGCCAGCAGCTTCACCCCTAGCGGAAGCACAGATACGCAGTATTTT
TRBJ1-4 | TRBV7-9 | NA | TRBD1 | CASSLQGATNEKLFF | TGTGCCAGCAGCTTACAGGGGGCGACTAATGAAAAACTGTTTTTT
TRBJ2-5 | TRBV4-2 | NA | NA | CASSQSVLRGRGETQYF | TGTGCCAGCAGCCAAAGCGTCCTCCGGGGTAGAGGAGAGACCCAGTACTTC
TRBJ2-1 | TRBV29-1 | NA | NA | CSVEGVSGESSYNEQFF | TGCAGCGTTGAAGGGGTGAGCGGCGAGAGCTCCTACAATGAGCAGTTCTTC
TRBJ2-7 | TRBV27 | NA | NA | CASSLLGSEQYF | TGTGCCAGCAGTCTACTGGGTAGCGAGCAGTACTTC
TRBJ2-7 | TRBV27 | NA | TRBD2 | CASSSSGGDTFHEQYF | TGTGCCAGCAGTTCGAGCGGGGGGGACACATTCCACGAGCAGTACTTC
TRBJ2-7 | TRBV15 | NA | TRBD2 | CATSRVGAGSSYEQYF | TGTGCCACCAGCAGGGTGGGAGCGGGAAGCTCCTACGAGCAGTACTTC
TRBJ2-2 | TRBV29-1 | NA | NA | CSIERQTGELFF | TGCAGCATCGAGAGACAGACCGGGGAGCTGTTTTTT
TRBJ2-1 | TRBV28 | NA | NA | CASSSPGTNYNEQFF | TGTGCCAGCAGTTCTCCCGGGACAAACTACAATGAGCAGTTCTTC